The rows below give T cell receptor beta chains drawn from one sample of a study of blood T cell repertoires in COVID-19. Method: immunoSEQ multiplex PCR; TCRdb's copy keeps in-frame clones and lacks some. The sample records fewer than 200,000 clones, under 90% being singletons. The sequenced sample was PBMCs or T cells enriched from blood (not recorded which). The receptor set was obtained from a man in his forties or fifties who had recovered from COVID-19. The CDR3 runs from the conserved cysteine through the conserved F or W. A D gene is named only where the DNA matches it firmly. Size is stated for part of the rows, as once, few or many counts, or as a class when the clone is expanded.

CDR3nt	CDR3aa	j_gene	v_gene	d_gene	abundance
TGTGCCAGCAGCGTAGAAGCGGTAACTAATGAAAAACTGTTTTTT	CASSVEAVTNEKLFF	TRBJ1-4	TRBV9	NA	NA
TGTGCCAGCAGCACTACTAGCGGGGCTAACACAGATACGCAGTATTTT	CASSTTSGANTDTQYF	TRBJ2-3	TRBV7-9	TRBD2	once
TGTGCCAGCAGTTACGGCCAGGGGGGCTACACCTTC	CASSYGQGGYTF	TRBJ1-2	TRBV6-5	NA	few
TGTGCCAGCAGTCAGAACACCGGGGAGCTGTTTTTT	CASSQNTGELFF	TRBJ2-2	TRBV6-5	NA	NA
TGTGCCAGCAGCGCTTACGACAGTTTTTTAGGCACCATATATTTT	CASSAYDSFLGTIYF	TRBJ1-3	TRBV5-6	NA	NA
TGTGCCAGCAGCGTAGCCCAGGGCCTTGGCTACACCTTC	CASSVAQGLGYTF	TRBJ1-2	TRBV9	NA	NA
TGTGCCATCGGGCGGGGGGGTAGCACAGATACGCAGTATTTT	CAIGRGGSTDTQYF	TRBJ2-3	TRBV10-3	TRBD2	NA
TGTGCCAGCAGCAACCCGGGCAGGAGGCCTGAAAAACTGTTTTTT	CASSNPGRRPEKLFF	TRBJ1-4	TRBV7-9	NA	NA
TGCAGTGCTAGTTCGGGGGGGGCCTACGAGCAGTACTTC	CSASSGGAYEQYF	TRBJ2-7	TRBV20-1	TRBD2	NA
TGTGCCAGCAGCCGTGTTAACAATGAGCAGTTCTTC	CASSRVNNEQFF	TRBJ2-1	TRBV3-1/TRBV3-2	NA	NA
TGCGCCAGCAGTCTGCCAGGGCCATTCTATGGCTACACCTTC	CASSLPGPFYGYTF	TRBJ1-2	TRBV23-1	NA	NA
TGTGCCAGCAGCCCCCGTGGAGGGGAGAATGAAAAACTGTTTTTT	CASSPRGGENEKLFF	TRBJ1-4	TRBV7-9	NA	NA
TGTGCCAGCAGCTTAGCGTACGGCGGGGAGCAGTACTTC	CASSLAYGGEQYF	TRBJ2-7	TRBV7-9	NA	NA
TGTGCCAGCAGTGATCACAGGGGTTCTGGAAACACCATATATTTT	CASSDHRGSGNTIYF	TRBJ1-3	TRBV25-1	TRBD1	NA
TGTGCCAGCTCACCACCGGCAGGTAGGAATGAGCAGTTCTTC	CASSPPAGRNEQFF	TRBJ2-1	TRBV18	NA	NA
TGCGCCAGCAGCTCGCCGACTAGCGGGGGCACAGATACGCAGTATTTT	CASSSPTSGGTDTQYF	TRBJ2-3	TRBV5-1	TRBD2	NA
TGTGCCAGCAGTGATCCACACCGGGAGAACACTGAAGCTTTCTTT	CASSDPHRENTEAFF	TRBJ1-1	TRBV6-2/TRBV6-3	NA	once
TGTGCCAGTTCAAGGGGAGGGGAGAGAGGCTACACCTTC	CASSRGGERGYTF	TRBJ1-2	TRBV7-2	NA	NA
TGTGCCAGTAGTATGTATGGCAGGTCCACCGGGGAGCTGTTTTTT	CASSMYGRSTGELFF	TRBJ2-2	TRBV19	NA	NA
TGTGCCAGCAGCTTAGCCCGACTAGCGGGGGCCGCCTACAATGAGCAGTTCTTC	CASSLARLAGAAYNEQFF	TRBJ2-1	TRBV7-2	TRBD2	NA
TGTGCCAGCAGCCTCTTACGATATGGAGGCCCCCAAGAGACCCAGTACTTC	CASSLLRYGGPQETQYF	TRBJ2-5	TRBV6-2/TRBV6-3	NA	NA
TGTGCCAGCAAGGTAGCGGGGGGCGGCTCCTACAATGAGCAGTTCTTC	CASKVAGGGSYNEQFF	TRBJ2-1	TRBV2	TRBD2	NA
TGTGCCAGTAGTATGGGGGGGGCTGGGCAGCCCCAGCATTTT	CASSMGGAGQPQHF	TRBJ1-5	TRBV19	NA	once
TGTGCCAGCAGCCCTGCGGGGTATTCCACAGATACGCAGTATTTT	CASSPAGYSTDTQYF	TRBJ2-3	TRBV7-6	NA	NA
TGTGCCATCAGTGTCAGGGGGCGCGAAACTGAAGCTTTCTTT	CAISVRGRETEAFF	TRBJ1-1	TRBV10-3	TRBD1	NA
TGTGCCAGCAGCCGCCAGGGGGCGGGAACTGAAGCTTTCTTT	CASSRQGAGTEAFF	TRBJ1-1	TRBV12-1	NA	NA
TGTGCCAGCAGTGAGGTAGCCGAGGAGCAGTTCTTC	CASSEVAEEQFF	TRBJ2-1	TRBV7-8	NA	NA
TGTGCCAGCGGGGGGGCTCAGACCCAGTACTTC	CASGGAQTQYF	TRBJ2-5	TRBV19	TRBD2	few
TGTGCCAGCAGTACCCGCGGGGAGGATGTCACTGAAGCTTTCTTT	CASSTRGEDVTEAFF	TRBJ1-1	TRBV28	NA	few
TGTGCCAGCAGTGTAACCGGGCCCCGGGGCGGGGAGCTGTTTTTT	CASSVTGPRGGELFF	TRBJ2-2	TRBV6-2/TRBV6-3	NA	NA
TGTGCCAGCAGCCGGGATCTTATCGACACCATATATTTT	CASSRDLIDTIYF	TRBJ1-3	TRBV11-3	NA	NA
TGTGCCAGCAGTCTTCAGGGACTAGCCAAAAACATTCAGTACTTC	CASSLQGLAKNIQYF	TRBJ2-4	TRBV2	NA	NA
TGTGCCAGCAGTTACCGCCAGTACTATGGCTACACCTTC	CASSYRQYYGYTF	TRBJ1-2	TRBV12-3/TRBV12-4	NA	NA
TGTGCCAGTAGTATAGAGATAGGGGGCCACGAGCAGTACTTC	CASSIEIGGHEQYF	TRBJ2-7	TRBV19	TRBD1	NA
TGTGCCAGCAGCCTATTGGCGGGAGCGTACAATGAGCAGTTCTTC	CASSLLAGAYNEQFF	TRBJ2-1	TRBV7-6	TRBD2	once
TGTGCCAGCAGCTTAGGGGCAGGTTACGAGCAGTACTTC	CASSLGAGYEQYF	TRBJ2-7	TRBV11-2	NA	few
TGTGCCTGGAACAGGGACATTAGCAATCAGCCCCAGCATTTT	CAWNRDISNQPQHF	TRBJ1-5	TRBV30	NA	NA
TGTGCCAGCAGTTCGCAGGTCGGTTCACCCCTCCACTTT	CASSSQVGSPLHF	TRBJ1-6	TRBV12-3/TRBV12-4	NA	once
TGTGCCAGCAGCGGGGGCCGTGGGGGGCAGTATTTT	CASSGGRGGQYF	TRBJ2-3	TRBV7-2	NA	NA
TGTGCCAGCAGCCCCGGGACAGGGGGTAGCTATGGCTACACCTTC	CASSPGTGGSYGYTF	TRBJ1-2	TRBV6-5	TRBD1	NA